This entry lists 30 T cell receptor beta chains sequenced from one sample in a study. TCRdb redid the calling of the 5' RACE reads with MiXCR, one entry per CDR3 protein. There are some 9,000 distinct CDR3 sequences in the sample; around 42% occur only once, and about 2.7% lies in the top ten. Cells sorted as Tregs were CD4+, CD25+ and CD127-/low. Sequenced input: Tregs sorted from a lymph node. Source of these receptors: a female donor with breast cancer.

About this clonotype: Germline is not matched at one junction end, which may reflect a read error. V is TRBV5-4 and J is TRBJ2-1, with 8 bases lining up with TRBD2. The germline CDR1 and CDR2 sequences are SGHNT and YYREEE (reference sequence). The CDR3 runs to 13 residues. CDR3 DNA sequence: TGTGCCAGCAGGTTGGCTAGCGGGCCTGAGCAGTTCTTC. It codes for CASRLASGPEQFF.

The gene calls are TRBV7-6 and TRBJ1-5; D might be TRBD1 (6 bases). This CDR3 spans 14 amino acids. The V end was cut by 0 bases, the J end by 7 bases, with 10 bases between. In germline, CDR1 is SGHVS, CDR2 FNYEAQ. CDR3 protein: CASSLALTGQPQHF. The CDR3 nucleotides are TGTGCCAGCAGCTTAGCACTGACAGGCCAGCCCCAGCATTTT.

The chain recombines TRBV7-2 with TRBJ2-7, with no clear D. Per the germline V gene, CDR1 is SGHTA and CDR2 is FQGNSA. There are 15 residues in the CDR3. Trimming took 2 bases from V and 0 from J, leaving 11 bases between them. The CDR3 reads CASSLTSSLSYEQYF. The CDR3 coding sequence is TGTGCCAGCAGCTTAACGAGCTCTCTCTCCTACGAGCAGTACTTC.

The J gene is TRBJ1-1, the V gene TRBV4-1; a possible D gene is TRBD1 (6 bases). The germline CDR1 and CDR2 sequences are MGHRA and YSYEKL. The CDR3 length is 16 residues. Trimming removed 2 bases at V and 2 bases at J, with 15 bases between. The chain's CDR3 is CASSQLYRAHNTEAFF. The CDR3 DNA follows: TGCGCCAGCAGCCAACTTTACAGGGCCCATAACACTGAAGCTTTCTTT.

The J gene is TRBJ1-1, the V gene TRBV4-1; TRBD1 might be the D (5 bases). The CDR3 is 15 amino acids. V lost 1 base, J lost 3 bases, and 12 bases lay in between. Germline assignment: CDR1 MGHRA and CDR2 YSYEKL. CDR3 DNA: TGCGCCAGCAGCCAAGTAGCGCAGGGCGACACTGAAGCTTTCTTT. Translated, it gives CASSQVAQGDTEAFF.

V gene TRBV7-9 combines with J gene TRBJ2-5, with D maybe TRBD2 (6 bases). The germline gives CDR1 SEHNR, CDR2 FQNEAQ (reference sequence). The ends were cut back, 5 bases at V and 0 bases at J, with 7 bases in the middle. The CDR3 has 13 residues. The CDR3 is CASSRENQETQYF. For the CDR3, the DNA is TGTGCCAGCAGCCGGGAGAACCAAGAGACCCAGTACTTC.

This clonotype was detected only a few times. The chain employs TRBV7-8 and TRBJ2-1, with TRBD1 matching over 9 bases. J lost 12 bases, V lost 3 bases, and 3 bases had no gene match. Germline CDR1 reads SGHVS; CDR2 reads FQNEAQ. The CDR3 spans 12 residues. CDR3 sequence reads: CASSFGGQGQFF. In DNA, the CDR3 is TGTGCCAGCAGCTTCGGGGGACAGGGGCAGTTCTTC.

As regards this clonotype: A much larger clone differs from this one at a single base, so this may be a read error. The chain recombines TRBV6-5 with TRBJ1-1; perhaps TRBD1 as D (6 bases). Trimming removed 2 bases at V and 0 bases at J, with 7 bases between. The CDR3 covers 14 residues. CDR1 is MNHEY and CDR2 is SVGAGI in the germline V gene. CDR3 region: CASSYGQLNTEAFF. CDR3 bases: TGTGCCAGCAGTTACGGACAGCTGAACACTGAAGCTTTCTTT.

The chain recombines TRBV12-3 or TRBV12-4 with TRBJ2-3; D remains unclear. CDR3 length equals 11 residues. With 8 bases removed from V and 3 bases from J, the gap between germline ends came to 6 bases. This CDR3 is CASGGTDTQYF. In DNA, the CDR3 is TGTGCCAGCGGTGGAACAGATACGCAGTATTTT.

The chain uses TRBV7-9 and TRBJ2-5; TRBD1 matches at 7 bases. The CDR3 totals 15 residues. Germline values: CDR1 SEHNR, CDR2 FQNEAQ (reference sequence). The V gene end was trimmed by 5 bases and the J gene end by 4 bases; junction bases not matched to a gene: 10. Here the CDR3 DNA reads TGTGCCAGCAGCCCGACAGGGACCTACGCAGAGACCCAGTACTTC. It is translated as CASSPTGTYAETQYF.

This chain joins TRBV20-1 and TRBJ2-1, with 8 bases aligning to TRBD2. Per the germline V gene, CDR1 is DFQATT and CDR2 is SNEGSKA (reference sequence). CDR3 length: 16 amino acids. Trimming at V came to 6 bases and at J to 1 base, leaving 11 bases not matched to a gene. As DNA, the CDR3 is TGCAGTGCCAACCCAAGGACTAGCCTGTCCTACAATGAGCAGTTCTTC. Its translation is CSANPRTSLSYNEQFF.

The V gene is TRBV7-8, the J gene TRBJ1-4; 7 nucleotides align to TRBD1. Germline values: CDR1 SGHVS, CDR2 FQNEAQ. The CDR3 sequence is 13 residues long. After removal of 6 bases from V and 8 bases from J, the junction contained 6 bases not matched to a gene. DNA of the CDR3: TGTGCCAGCAGTTTAACAGGGGAAGAAAAACTGTTTTTT. Amino acid sequence: CASSLTGEEKLFF. Variable domain in full (rest from reference TRBV7-8 and TRBJ1-4): GAGVSQSPRYKVAKRGQDVALRCDPISGHVSLFWYQQALGQGPEFLTYFQNEAQLDKSGLPSDRFFAERPEGSVSTLKIQRTQQEDSAVYLCASSLTGEEKLFFGSGTQLSVL.

The rearrangement uses TRBV27 and TRBJ2-7; D not resolved. This CDR3 comprises 14 residues. Per germline, CDR1 MNHEY and CDR2 SMNVEV (reference sequence). With 3 bases removed from V and 5 bases from J, the gap between germline ends came to 14 bases. The CDR3 spells CASSFSSTRHEQYF. The CDR3 nucleotides are TGTGCCAGCAGTTTTTCCTCCACGCGCCACGAGCAGTACTTC.

As regards this clonotype: Germline and junction disagree at one end, which may indicate a read error. V is TRBV10-1 and J is TRBJ2-5, with unresolved D. The length of the CDR3 is 14 residues. CDR1 and CDR2 (germline): WNHNN, SYGVQD (reference sequence). The DNA of the CDR3 is TGCGCCAGCACCCGGACGGAATGCCAAGAGACCCAGTGCTTC. Protein sequence: CASTRTECQETQCF.

This rearrangement joins TRBV6-6 to TRBJ1-3; the D gene is possibly TRBD1 (5 bases). Deletions cut 4 bases from V and 8 bases from J, with 15 bases between. CDR3 length: 14 amino acids. The germline V gene encodes CDR1 MNHNY and CDR2 SVGAGI (reference sequence). CDR3 sequence (DNA): TGTGCCAGCAGTTTCATGGACACGTCCGACACCATATATTTT. It codes for CASSFMDTSDTIYF.

This sequence joins TRBV9 and TRBJ2-3; TRBD2 is a possible D gene (6 bases). CDR3 length: 17 residues. V lost 0 bases, J lost 4 bases, and 18 bases lay in between. CDR1 SGDLS and CDR2 YYNGEE come from the germline V gene. DNA of the CDR3: TGTGCCAGCAGCGTAGATTATGGGGGAGGAAGCGCAGATACGCAGTATTTT. It translates to CASSVDYGGGSADTQYF.

This clonotype was picked up a small number of times. The rearrangement uses TRBV9 and TRBJ1-1; D is perhaps TRBD1 (5 bases). The germline gives CDR1 SGDLS, CDR2 YYNGEE. This CDR3 has 13 residues. V dropped 2 bases and J dropped 5 bases, with 10 bases sitting between them. In nucleotides, the CDR3 is TGTGCCAGCAGCGTCGGGGCGGTGACTGAAGCTTTCTTT. This encodes CASSVGAVTEAFF.

CDR3: CASSEAGRDRNYGYTF. CDR3 nucleotides: TGTGCCAGCAGTGAAGCTGGAAGAGACAGAAACTATGGCTACACCTTC. The chain carries TRBV2 and TRBJ1-2; D is perhaps TRBD1 (5 bases). V was clipped by 0 bases and J by 2 bases, with 13 bases between them. Looked up from germline, CDR1 is SNHLY and CDR2 is FYNNEI. CDR3 size: 16 residues.

Turning to this clonotype: Since a much larger clone is just one base distant, this may be a read error. V usage is TRBV6-5 and J usage is TRBJ1-1; TRBD1 aligns across 7 bases. V was pared by 4 bases and J by 6 bases, with 2 bases of the junction left unmatched. Germline V gene lookup returns CDR1 MNHEY and CDR2 SVGAGI. The CDR3 sequence is 12 residues long. CDR3 DNA sequence: TGTGCCAGCAGTTCCAGGGGGTCTGAAGCTTTCTTT. Residues: CASSSRGSEAFF.

This rearrangement joins TRBV28 to TRBJ1-1, with a tentative D call TRBD1 (5 bases). CDR3 length equals 11 residues. Germline V lookup: CDR1 MDHEN, CDR2 SYDVKM. Trimming stripped 5 bases from V and 10 bases from J, with 11 bases between. The CDR3 here is CASSKGLGAFF. CDR3 nucleotide sequence: TGTGCCAGCAGTAAGGGGTTGGGAGCTTTCTTT.

The genes are TRBV12-3 or TRBV12-4 and TRBJ1-1, with D unresolved. The V gene lost 7 bases and the J gene lost 0 bases, with 9 bases spanning the gap. The CDR3 totals 13 residues. For the CDR3, the DNA is TGTGCCAGCACCCCGGACCTGAACACTGAAGCTTTCTTT. It translates to CASTPDLNTEAFF.

The rearrangement joins TRBV9 to TRBJ2-2; D is undetermined. Trimming cost V 0 bases and J 9 bases, with 0 bases left between them. This CDR3 is 10 amino acids long. CDR1 and CDR2 (germline): SGDLS, YYNGEE. In DNA, the CDR3 is TGTGCCAGCAGCGTAGGGGAGCTGTTTTTT. It translates to CASSVGELFF.

This chain connects TRBV7-6 to TRBJ1-1; possibly TRBD1 for D (6 bases). Trimming removed 9 bases at V and 1 base at J, with 12 bases between. The CDR3 sequence is 13 residues long. The germline V gene has CDR1 SGHVS and CDR2 FNYEAQ. The CDR3 sequence is CASRRGANTEAFF. The CDR3 DNA reads TGTGCCAGTCGGAGGGGGGCGAACACTGAAGCTTTCTTT.

The gene calls are TRBV5-4 and TRBJ2-1; the match to TRBD2 covers 7 bases. With V trimmed by 3 bases and J by 7 bases, 7 bases remained unmatched. Germline V gene sequence: CDR1 SGHNT, CDR2 YYREEE (reference sequence). The CDR3 extends over 14 amino acids. The CDR3 bases are TGTGCCAGCAGCTCTAGCGGAGCGAGGAATGAGCAGTTCTTC. Protein: CASSSSGARNEQFF.

The V and J genes are TRBV28 and TRBJ2-7; D unresolved. V lost 4 bases, J lost 3 bases, and 4 bases lay in between. The CDR3 is 11 amino acids. Germline CDR1 and CDR2: MDHEN and SYDVKM. The CDR3 sequence is CASSSNYEQYF. In DNA, the CDR3 is TGTGCCAGCAGTTCAAACTACGAGCAGTACTTC.

The chain combines TRBV27 with TRBJ2-1; 12 positions agree with TRBD1. The junction had 6 bases not matched to a gene; V was cut back by 1 base and J by 5 bases. Germline CDR1 is MNHEY and CDR2 is SMNVEV (reference sequence). The CDR3 sequence is 17 residues long. This CDR3 reads CASSLLGGQGANNEQFF. CDR3 nucleotide sequence: TGTGCCAGCAGTTTATTAGGGGGACAGGGGGCGAACAATGAGCAGTTCTTC.

By proportion, this clonotype is medium-sized. V and J are TRBV6-5 and TRBJ1-1, with D unresolved. Germline values: CDR1 MNHEY, CDR2 SVGAGI. Trimming removed 10 bases from V and 4 bases from J, with 10 bases in between. This CDR3 has 11 residues. The DNA of the CDR3 is TGTGCCACCCGTCTCGGCACTGAAGCTTTCTTT. Translating gives CATRLGTEAFF.

This clonotype is medium-sized in the sample. The chain joins TRBV29-1 to TRBJ2-7; tentatively, D is TRBD2 (6 bases). V lost 2 bases, J lost 6 bases, and 11 bases lay in between. Germline V CDR1 and CDR2: SQVTM, ANQGSEA. This CDR3 has 12 residues. The CDR3 DNA is TGCAGCGTTGAATTGGGAGGCGCCGAGCAGTACTTC. Protein sequence: CSVELGGAEQYF.

V and J are TRBV3-1 and TRBJ2-7, with 8 bases fitting TRBD1. The CDR3 totals 16 residues. In germline, CDR1 is LGHDT, CDR2 YNNKEL (reference sequence). The trim removed 1 base at V and 5 bases at J, leaving 10 bases unmatched. CDR3 nucleotide sequence: TGTGCCAGCAGCCAAGCTGGGCCAGGGGGCTTGGACGAGCAGTACTTC. Amino acid sequence: CASSQAGPGGLDEQYF.

This sequence joins TRBV12-3 or TRBV12-4 and TRBJ1-1, with D possibly TRBD1 on 6 matching bases. V was pared by 6 bases and J by 1 base, with 9 bases between. This CDR3 is 13 amino acids long. The CDR3 nucleotides read TGTGCCAGCAGCCTGACAGGGAACACTGAAGCTTTCTTT. It translates to CASSLTGNTEAFF.